These 20 T cell receptor beta chains originate from one sample sequenced in a study of T cell responses to AZD1222 COVID-19 vaccine (dated by TCRdb to about 2021). Library method: the immunoSEQ multiplex PCR assay. Not all clones reach the TCRdb copy of this immuneACCESS table, which keeps in-frame sequences only. Checked studies attribute under half of the gap to unresolved V genes and leave the rest unexplained. The sample data list 150,000 to 200,000 clones, and over 80% of these were observed just once. Together, the top ten hold around 2.5% of the sample. What the time point label conveys for this sample: baseline before first vaccination. Interpreted using the paper, the treatment or condition label stands for: meningococcal conjugate vaccine given as trial control. This material consisted of peripheral blood, taken on day 0 of MenACWY control vaccination. These receptors all come from an adult in good health.

The gene calls are TRBV28 and TRBJ1-2, with D unclear. The CDR3 length is 13 residues. Germline V lookup: CDR1 MDHEN, CDR2 SYDVKM. The V end lost 5 bases, the J end lost 4 bases, and 11 bases lay between the germline ends. CDR3 residues: CASSLNGVYGYTF. The CDR3 DNA reads as TGTGCCAGCAGTCTCAATGGGGTCTATGGCTACACCTTC.

The gene calls are TRBV3-1 (or the pseudogene TRBV3-2) and TRBJ2-1, with D possibly being TRBD2 (6 bases). This CDR3 has 17 amino acids. The germline gives CDR1 LGHDT, CDR2 YNNKEL (reference sequence). V lost 0 bases and J lost 0, with 12 bases in between. This CDR3 reads CASSQDQRGSSYNEQFF. The DNA of the CDR3 is TGTGCCAGCAGCCAAGATCAACGGGGGAGCTCCTACAATGAGCAGTTCTTC.

This clone was recorded only once. The chain links TRBV5-4 to TRBJ1-1, with a weak D call TRBD1 (5 bases). Trimming took off 3 bases at V and 6 bases at J, with 9 bases between the two ends. The CDR3 has 12 amino acids. CDR1 and CDR2 (germline): SGHNT, YYREEE (reference sequence). CDR3 nucleotide sequence: TGTGCCAGCAGCTCGGGGGTTGCTGAAGCTTTCTTT. This sequence encodes CASSSGVAEAFF.

This sequence joins TRBV3-1 (or the pseudogene TRBV3-2) and TRBJ1-1, with a weak D call TRBD1 (6 bases). Germline CDR1 is LGHDT and CDR2 is YNNKEL (reference sequence). The V gene lost 9 bases and the J gene lost 5 bases, with 13 bases spanning the gap. This CDR3 region has 12 residues. CDR3 sequence: CASRGARTEAFF. Here the CDR3 DNA reads TGTGCCAGTCGGGGGGCACGGACTGAAGCTTTCTTT.

The chain combines TRBV19 with TRBJ2-1; weak D call: TRBD2 (7 bases). Germline V lookup: CDR1 LNHDA, CDR2 SQIVND (reference sequence). The ends were cut back, 7 bases at V and 4 bases at J, with 14 bases in the middle. CDR3 length equals 14 residues. CDR3 DNA sequence: TGTGCCAGTAATGGGAGGGGGTTTTACAATGAGCAGTTCTTC. This gives the protein CASNGRGFYNEQFF. Looking up the rest from reference TRBV19 and TRBJ2-1 gives the full variable domain: DGGITQSPKYLFRKEGQNVTLSCEQNLNHDAMYWYRQDPGQGLRLIYYSQIVNDFQKGDIAEGYSVSREKKESFPLTVTSAQKNPTAFYLCASNGRGFYNEQFFGPGTRLTVL.

This clone was observed a single time. The chain recombines TRBV2 with TRBJ2-1; the match to TRBD1 covers 9 bases. Germline V gives CDR1 SNHLY, CDR2 FYNNEI. V shed 7 bases and J 8 bases; nucleotides not matched to a gene: 9. The CDR3 has 14 residues. The chain's CDR3 is CASKGTGFNDEQFF. CDR3 nucleotides: TGTGCCAGCAAAGGGACAGGGTTTAATGATGAGCAGTTCTTC.

The chain joins TRBV30 to TRBJ1-2, with D perhaps TRBD1 (6 bases). The V and J ends lost 3 bases and 8 bases respectively, with 13 bases between them. This CDR3 region has 12 residues. Germline V CDR1 and CDR2: GTSNPN, SVGIG (reference sequence). In DNA, the CDR3 is TGTGCCTGGAGCCAACAGGGTTGGGGCTACACCTTC. It translates to CAWSQQGWGYTF.

J is TRBJ2-3 and V is TRBV25-1; 9 nucleotides agree with TRBD1. The CDR3 length is 16 residues. Trimming removed 1 base from V and 4 bases from J; junction bases left unmatched: 6. From germline, CDR1 is MGHDK and CDR2 SYGVNS. The CDR3 DNA sequence: TGTGCCAGCAGTGAATTTGACAGGGGGTATTCAGATACGCAGTATTTT. This codes for CASSEFDRGYSDTQYF.

The chain couples TRBV24-1 to TRBJ2-7; TRBD1 is a possible D gene (5 bases). Germline V gives CDR1 KGHDR, CDR2 SFDVKD. Trimming removed 4 bases from V and 3 bases from J, with 12 bases in between. The CDR3 totals 14 residues. The CDR3 is CATSDDSFGYEQYF. The DNA for the CDR3 is TGTGCCACCAGTGACGACAGTTTCGGCTACGAGCAGTACTTC.

This chain uses TRBV6-5 with TRBJ2-2; TRBD1 matches at 7 bases. The CDR3 has 15 residues. Germline values: CDR1 MNHEY, CDR2 SVGAGI. V shed 6 bases, J shed 3 bases, and the junction held 7 bases outside the gene matches. The CDR3 DNA is TGTGCCAGCAGCCCGACAGGGAGTGACACCGGGGAGCTGTTTTTT. Translating it yields CASSPTGSDTGELFF.

The chain couples TRBV27 to TRBJ1-5; 9 positions agree with TRBD1. V dropped 1 base and J dropped 6; count of bases not matched to a gene: 4. From germline, CDR1 is MNHEY and CDR2 SMNVEV (reference sequence). This CDR3 region has 15 residues. CDR3 sequence reads: CASSLWGQGGQPQHF. For the CDR3, the DNA is TGTGCCAGCAGTTTATGGGGACAGGGAGGTCAGCCCCAGCATTTT.

The rearrangement joins TRBV5-1 to TRBJ2-7; TRBD1 might be the D (6 bases). Germline V lookup: CDR1 SGHRS, CDR2 YFSETQ. The CDR3 contains 16 residues. Trimming cost V 4 bases and J 6 bases, with 23 bases left between them. The CDR3 reads CASSRWAQQGPGEQYF. CDR3 nucleotides: TGCGCCAGCAGCCGTTGGGCTCAACAGGGACCGGGCGAGCAGTACTTC.

This chain connects TRBV27 to TRBJ2-4; D unresolved. The germline V gene has CDR1 MNHEY and CDR2 SMNVEV (reference sequence). The CDR3 is made up of 14 amino acids. Between the trimmed V and J ends, which lost 8 bases and 0 bases, there was a span of 11 bases. Here the CDR3 DNA reads TGTGCCAGCCAGGAAATAATAGCCAAAAACATTCAGTACTTC. Protein sequence: CASQEIIAKNIQYF.

CDR3 in DNA: TGTGCCAGCAGACCCGGAGGGGTGGAAGAGACCCAGTACTTC. Translation gives CASRPGGVEETQYF. This chain connects TRBV28 to TRBJ2-5; TRBD2 might be the D (6 bases). Trimming removed 6 bases at V and 3 bases at J, with 14 bases between. Germline V gene lookup returns CDR1 MDHEN and CDR2 SYDVKM. The CDR3 runs 14 residues. Combining the CDR3 with reference TRBV28 and TRBJ2-5 gives the whole variable domain DVKVTQSSRYLVKRTGEKVFLECVQDMDHENMFWYRQDPGLGLRLIYFSYDVKMKEKGDIPEGYSVSREKKERFSLILESASTNQTSMYLCASRPGGVEETQYFGPGTRLLVL.

The gene calls are TRBV6-6 and TRBJ2-5, with D possibly called TRBD1 or TRBD2 (5 bases each). This CDR3 region has 15 residues. Trimming pared 2 bases from V and 0 bases from J, leaving 10 bases between. Looked up from germline, CDR1 is MNHNY and CDR2 is SVGAGI (reference sequence). CDR3 amino acids: CASSYAGTDQETQYF. The CDR3 coding sequence is TGTGCCAGCAGTTACGCAGGGACCGACCAAGAGACCCAGTACTTC.

The rearrangement links TRBV5-6 to TRBJ1-2; possibly TRBD1 for D (5 bases). The germline gives CDR1 SGHDT, CDR2 YYEEEE. The germline V and J ends were trimmed by 3 bases and 4 bases, with 22 bases remaining between them. This CDR3 comprises 17 residues. CDR3 residues: CASSSAWDGRGVYGYTF. The CDR3 nucleotides are TGTGCCAGCAGCTCGGCCTGGGACGGCCGAGGGGTCTATGGCTACACCTTC.

The V call is TRBV19, the J call TRBJ2-3, with 10 positions matching TRBD2. Germline trimming cut 11 bases from V and 2 bases from J; bases unmatched to any gene: 4. The CDR3 is 13 amino acids. Germline V gives CDR1 LNHDA, CDR2 SQIVND (reference sequence). The CDR3 protein is CAVAGGLTDTQYF. CDR3 sequence (DNA): TGTGCCGTAGCGGGGGGCCTCACAGATACGCAGTATTTT.

The V call is TRBV12-3 or TRBV12-4, the J call TRBJ1-5; D not certain. The CDR3 spans 13 residues. Trimming pared 6 bases from V and 7 bases from J, leaving 13 bases between. This chain's CDR3 is CASSDRSVQPQHF. DNA of the CDR3: TGTGCCAGCAGCGACCGATCGGTCCAGCCCCAGCATTTT.

The chain is built from TRBV9 and TRBJ2-5; perhaps TRBD2 as D (6 bases). This CDR3 spans 15 amino acids. Germline V lookup: CDR1 SGDLS, CDR2 YYNGEE. V was pared by 0 bases and J by 1 base, with 10 bases between. The CDR3 DNA reads TGTGCCAGCAGCGTAGGATCCGGGAGCCAAGAGACCCAGTACTTC. This codes for CASSVGSGSQETQYF.

V and J are TRBV7-8 and TRBJ1-4; maybe TRBD1 (6 bases). Per the germline V gene, CDR1 is SGHVS and CDR2 is FQNEAQ. V was cut by 0 bases and J by 7 bases, with 21 bases left in between. This CDR3 is built from 18 residues. CDR3 region: CASSLARGLGGSGEKLFF. CDR3 coding DNA: TGTGCCAGCAGCTTAGCCCGGGGACTGGGGGGCTCGGGTGAAAAACTGTTTTTT. Drawing the rest from reference TRBV7-8 and TRBJ1-4, the complete variable domain is GAGVSQSPRYKVAKRGQDVALRCDPISGHVSLFWYQQALGQGPEFLTYFQNEAQLDKSGLPSDRFFAERPEGSVSTLKIQRTQQEDSAVYLCASSLARGLGGSGEKLFFGSGTQLSVL.